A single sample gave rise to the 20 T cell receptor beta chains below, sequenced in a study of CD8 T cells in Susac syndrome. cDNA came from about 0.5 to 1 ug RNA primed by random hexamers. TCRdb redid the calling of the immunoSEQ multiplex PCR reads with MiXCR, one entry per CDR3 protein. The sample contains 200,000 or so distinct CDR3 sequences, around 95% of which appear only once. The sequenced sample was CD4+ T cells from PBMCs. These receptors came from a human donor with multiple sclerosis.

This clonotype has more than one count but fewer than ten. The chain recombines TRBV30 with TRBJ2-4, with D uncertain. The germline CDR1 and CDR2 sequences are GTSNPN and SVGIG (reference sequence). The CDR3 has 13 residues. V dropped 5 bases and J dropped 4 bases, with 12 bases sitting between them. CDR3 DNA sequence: TGTGCCTGGGACCCGGTGGGGAAAAACATTCAGTACTTC. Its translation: CAWDPVGKNIQYF.

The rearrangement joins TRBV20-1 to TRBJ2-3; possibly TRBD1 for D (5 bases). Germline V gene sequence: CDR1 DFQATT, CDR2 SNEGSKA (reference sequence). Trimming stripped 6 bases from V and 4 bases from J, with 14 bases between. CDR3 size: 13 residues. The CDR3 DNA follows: TGCAGTGCGGCTGGCAGGGTCCCAGATACGCAGTATTTT. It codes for CSAAGRVPDTQYF.

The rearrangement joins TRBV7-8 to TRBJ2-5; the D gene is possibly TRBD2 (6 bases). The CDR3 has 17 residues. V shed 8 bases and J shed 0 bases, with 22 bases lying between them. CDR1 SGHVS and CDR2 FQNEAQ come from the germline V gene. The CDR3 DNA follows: TGTGCCAGCCGCCTCGAACTGCGGGGCGCTTACCAAGAGACCCAGTACTTC. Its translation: CASRLELRGAYQETQYF. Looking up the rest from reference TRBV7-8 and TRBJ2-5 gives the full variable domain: GAGVSQSPRYKVAKRGQDVALRCDPISGHVSLFWYQQALGQGPEFLTYFQNEAQLDKSGLPSDRFFAERPEGSVSTLKIQRTQQEDSAVYLCASRLELRGAYQETQYFGPGTRLLVL.

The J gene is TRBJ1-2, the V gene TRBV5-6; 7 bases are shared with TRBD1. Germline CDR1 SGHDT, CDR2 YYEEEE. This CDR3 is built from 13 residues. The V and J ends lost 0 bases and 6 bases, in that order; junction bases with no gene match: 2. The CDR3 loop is CASSLATGDGYTF. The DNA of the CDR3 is TGTGCCAGCAGCTTGGCCACAGGGGATGGCTACACCTTC.

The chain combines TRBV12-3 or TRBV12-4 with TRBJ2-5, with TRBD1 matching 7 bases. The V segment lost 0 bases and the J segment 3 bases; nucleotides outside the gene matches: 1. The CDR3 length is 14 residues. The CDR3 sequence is CASSLAGTEETQYF. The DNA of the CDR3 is TGTGCCAGCAGTTTAGCCGGGACAGAAGAGACCCAGTACTTC.

CDR3 in amino acids: CASSTRRTSGNTIYF. The CDR3, as DNA: TGTGCCAGCAGTACCCGACGAACCTCTGGAAACACCATATATTTT. The V call is TRBV25-1, the J call TRBJ1-3; no definite D call. Germline V CDR1 and CDR2: MGHDK, SYGVNS. The CDR3 loop spans 15 amino acids. V was trimmed by 5 bases and J by 0 bases, leaving 11 bases between them.

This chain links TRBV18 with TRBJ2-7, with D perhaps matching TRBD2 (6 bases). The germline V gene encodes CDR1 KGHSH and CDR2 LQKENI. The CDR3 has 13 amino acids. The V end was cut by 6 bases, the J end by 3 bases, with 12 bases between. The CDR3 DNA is TGTGCCAGCTCTGGAACCGGGGGCTACGAGCAGTACTTC. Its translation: CASSGTGGYEQYF.

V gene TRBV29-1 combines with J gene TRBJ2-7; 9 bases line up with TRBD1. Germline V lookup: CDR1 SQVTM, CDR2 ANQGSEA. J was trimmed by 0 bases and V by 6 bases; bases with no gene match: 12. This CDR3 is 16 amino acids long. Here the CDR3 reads CSVLGQGRLGSYEQYF. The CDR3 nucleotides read TGCAGCGTCTTAGGACAGGGGAGGTTGGGCTCCTACGAGCAGTACTTC.

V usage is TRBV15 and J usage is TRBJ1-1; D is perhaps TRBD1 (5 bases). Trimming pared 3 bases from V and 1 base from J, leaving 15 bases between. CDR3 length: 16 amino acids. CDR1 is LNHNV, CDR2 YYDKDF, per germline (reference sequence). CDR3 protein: CATSSLLTATNTEAFF. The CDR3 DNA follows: TGTGCCACCAGCAGTCTACTGACAGCTACGAACACTGAAGCTTTCTTT.

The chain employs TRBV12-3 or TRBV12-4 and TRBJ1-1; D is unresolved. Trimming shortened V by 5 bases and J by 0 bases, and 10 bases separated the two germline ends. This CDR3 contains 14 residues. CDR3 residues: CASSLENLNTEAFF. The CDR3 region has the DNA TGTGCCAGCAGTCTTGAAAACCTGAACACTGAAGCTTTCTTT.

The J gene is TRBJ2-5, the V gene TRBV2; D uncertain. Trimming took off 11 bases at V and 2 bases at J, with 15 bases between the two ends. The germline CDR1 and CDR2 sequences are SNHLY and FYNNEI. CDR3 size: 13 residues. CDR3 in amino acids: CAGPRPSQETQYF. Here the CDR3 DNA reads TGTGCCGGACCCCGGCCCTCTCAAGAGACCCAGTACTTC. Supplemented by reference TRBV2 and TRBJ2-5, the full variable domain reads EPEVTQTPSHQVTQMGQEVILRCVPISNHLYFYWYRQILGQKVEFLVSFYNNEISEKSEIFDDQFSVERPDGSNFTLKIRSTKLEDSAMYFCAGPRPSQETQYFGPGTRLLVL.

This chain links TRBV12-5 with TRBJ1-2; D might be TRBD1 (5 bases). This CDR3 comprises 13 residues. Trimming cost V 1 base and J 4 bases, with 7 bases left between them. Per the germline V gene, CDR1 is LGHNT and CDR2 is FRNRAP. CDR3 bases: TGTGCTAGTGGTTTGGGACAGACCTATGGCTACACCTTC. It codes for CASGLGQTYGYTF. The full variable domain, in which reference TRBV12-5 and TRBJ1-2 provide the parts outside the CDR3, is DARVTQTPRHKVTEMGQEVTMRCQPILGHNTVFWYRQTMMQGLELLAYFRNRAPLDDSGMPKDRFSAEMPDATLATLKIQPSEPRDSAVYFCASGLGQTYGYTFGSGTRLTVV.

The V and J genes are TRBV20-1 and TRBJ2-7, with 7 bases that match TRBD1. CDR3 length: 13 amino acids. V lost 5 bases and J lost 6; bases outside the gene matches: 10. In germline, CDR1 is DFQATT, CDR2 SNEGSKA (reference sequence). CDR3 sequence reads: CSASLNRGSEQYF. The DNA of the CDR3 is TGCAGTGCTTCCTTAAACAGGGGAAGCGAGCAGTACTTC.

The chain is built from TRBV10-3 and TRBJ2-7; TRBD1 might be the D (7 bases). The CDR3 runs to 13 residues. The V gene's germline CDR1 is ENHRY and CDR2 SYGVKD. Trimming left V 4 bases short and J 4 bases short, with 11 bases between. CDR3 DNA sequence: TGTGCCATCAGTGCCCAGGGGGGTTACGAGCAGTACTTC. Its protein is CAISAQGGYEQYF.

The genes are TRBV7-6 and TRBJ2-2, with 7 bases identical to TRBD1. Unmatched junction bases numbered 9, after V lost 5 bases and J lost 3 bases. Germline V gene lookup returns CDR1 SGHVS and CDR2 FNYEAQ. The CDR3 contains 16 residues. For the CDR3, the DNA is TGTGCCAGCAGCACACAGGGGCCCGCATACACCGGGGAGCTGTTTTTT. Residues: CASSTQGPAYTGELFF. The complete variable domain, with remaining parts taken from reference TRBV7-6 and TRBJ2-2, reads GAGVSQSPRYKVTKRGQDVALRCDPISGHVSLYWYRQALGQGPEFLTYFNYEAQQDKSGLPNDRFSAERPEGSISTLTIQRTEQRDSAMYRCASSTQGPAYTGELFFGEGSRLTVL.

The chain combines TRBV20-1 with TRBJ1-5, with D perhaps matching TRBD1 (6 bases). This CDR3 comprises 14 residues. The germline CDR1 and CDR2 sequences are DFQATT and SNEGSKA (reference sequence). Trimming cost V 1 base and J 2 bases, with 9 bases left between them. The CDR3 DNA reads TGCAGTGCTAGAGGGACAGTCGGCAATCAGCCCCAGCATTTT. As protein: CSARGTVGNQPQHF.

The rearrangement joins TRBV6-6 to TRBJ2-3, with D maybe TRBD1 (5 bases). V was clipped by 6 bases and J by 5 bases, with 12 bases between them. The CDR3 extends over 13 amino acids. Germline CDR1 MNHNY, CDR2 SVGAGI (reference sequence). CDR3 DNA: TGTGCCAGCAGCCTCAGGGTTGTAGATACGCAGTATTTT. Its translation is CASSLRVVDTQYF.

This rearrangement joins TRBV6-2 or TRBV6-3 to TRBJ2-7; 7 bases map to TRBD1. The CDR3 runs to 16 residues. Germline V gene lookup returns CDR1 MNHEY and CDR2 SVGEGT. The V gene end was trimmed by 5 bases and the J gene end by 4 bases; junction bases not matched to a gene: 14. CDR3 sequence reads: CASSVDRARGTYEQYF. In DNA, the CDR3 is TGTGCCAGCAGTGTCGACAGGGCCCGGGGTACGTACGAGCAGTACTTC.

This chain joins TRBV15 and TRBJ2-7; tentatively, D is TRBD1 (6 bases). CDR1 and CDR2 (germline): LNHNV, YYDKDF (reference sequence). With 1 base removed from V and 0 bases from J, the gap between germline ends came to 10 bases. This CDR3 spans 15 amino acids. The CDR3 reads CATSRADRSSYEQYF. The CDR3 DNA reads TGTGCCACCAGCAGAGCAGACAGGAGCTCCTACGAGCAGTACTTC.

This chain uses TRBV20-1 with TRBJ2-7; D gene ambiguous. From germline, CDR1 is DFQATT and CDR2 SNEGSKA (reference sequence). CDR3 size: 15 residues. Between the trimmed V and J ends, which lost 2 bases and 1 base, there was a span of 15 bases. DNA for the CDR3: TGCAGTGCTAGACCACCCCCCCGACAATCCTACGAGCAGTACTTC. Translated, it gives CSARPPPRQSYEQYF.